This T cell receptor (beta chain) was retrieved from a study of T-cell memory formation after mild COVID-19. Via MiXCR, TCRdb re-called the 5' RACE reads, giving one row per CDR3 protein. The profile shows about 210,000 distinct CDR3 sequences, around 27% of them singletons. This clonotype has more than one count but fewer than ten. The germline gives CDR1 MNHNY, CDR2 SVGAGI (reference sequence). V lost 3 bases to trimming and J lost 9 bases, with 9 bases between them. The CDR3 is 12 amino acids. The clonotype originates from an adult woman who had mild COVID-19 (a few samples of this study predate the infection). Cell type and time point are not known. The source material was PBMCs or a T cell subset sorted from them (not recorded which). This chain connects TRBV6-6 to TRBJ2-1; D remains unclear. CDR3 coding DNA: TGTGCCAGCAGTTATTTGGGTGCTGAGCAGTTCTTC. This encodes CASSYLGAEQFF.